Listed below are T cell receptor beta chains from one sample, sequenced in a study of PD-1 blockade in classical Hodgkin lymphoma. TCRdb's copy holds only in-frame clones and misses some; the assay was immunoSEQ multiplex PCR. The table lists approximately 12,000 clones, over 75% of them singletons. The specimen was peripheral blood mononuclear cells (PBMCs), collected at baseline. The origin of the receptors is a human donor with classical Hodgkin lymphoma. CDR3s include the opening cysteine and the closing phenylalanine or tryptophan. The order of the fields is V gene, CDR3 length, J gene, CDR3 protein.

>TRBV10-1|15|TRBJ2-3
CASSEGRGSTDTQYF
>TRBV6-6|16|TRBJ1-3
CATQDGVADSGNTIYF
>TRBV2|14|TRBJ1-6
CAGWEGGGHSPLHF
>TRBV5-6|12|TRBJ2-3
CASSWATDTQYF
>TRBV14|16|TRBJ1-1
CASSPRSERLRGLAFF
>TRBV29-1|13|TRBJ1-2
CSVLGQGYNGYTF
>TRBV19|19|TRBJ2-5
CASSIRGRIIFTVGETQYF
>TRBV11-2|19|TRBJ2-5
CASSLEWAGGMGPGETQYF
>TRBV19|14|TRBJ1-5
CASSMGQGWQPQHF
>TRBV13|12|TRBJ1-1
CASSLFLGMTFF
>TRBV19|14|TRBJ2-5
CASSTLTGGETQYF
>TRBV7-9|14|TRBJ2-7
CASSFPSGDYEQYF
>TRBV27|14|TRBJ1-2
CASSLNGNNYGYTF
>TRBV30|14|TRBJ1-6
CAWTTDLTGSPLHF
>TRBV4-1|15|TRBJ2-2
CASRQTGGNTGELFF
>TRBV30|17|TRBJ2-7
CAWSTLQGALNPYEQYF
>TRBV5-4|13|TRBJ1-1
CASSVTGMTEAFF
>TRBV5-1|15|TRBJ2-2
CASSPTGVETGELFF
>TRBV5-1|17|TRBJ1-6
CASSLVPGTANNSPLHF